This is a list of T cell receptor beta chains from one sample in a study of blood T cell repertoires in COVID-19. Repertoires were generated with immunoSEQ multiplex PCR, while TCRdb's copy carries only in-frame clones and drops some. In the table there are some 100,000 clones, around nine tenths of which are singletons. Sequenced sample: peripheral blood. The receptors come from a man aged 50 to 60 with acute or convalescent COVID-19. CDR3s include the opening cysteine and the closing phenylalanine or tryptophan. The D gene is left open where the match is weak.

TRBV11-3,TRBD2,TRBJ2-2,CASSFPGLAGLGELFF
TRBV2,NA,TRBJ2-7,CASSEELSYEQYF
TRBV18,NA,TRBJ2-2,CASSPRNSPGELFF
TRBV6-5,TRBD2,TRBJ2-1,CASSYEGVAGFPRFF
TRBV6-5,NA,TRBJ1-2,CASSWGGSNGYTF
TRBV6-1,NA,TRBJ2-7,CASSTRMGHSYEQYF
TRBV5-1,NA,TRBJ2-2,CASSPGSRDTGELFF
TRBV29-1,TRBD2,TRBJ2-7,CSVEGLTSGTYEQYF
TRBV5-1,NA,TRBJ2-2,CASSLAGGPGTGELFF
TRBV19,NA,TRBJ2-3,CATSPLAENTDTQYF
TRBV5-1,TRBD2,TRBJ2-1,CASSFKDPGGFF
TRBV6-5,TRBD2,TRBJ2-7,CASRALTSGGGEQYF
TRBV27,NA,TRBJ1-1,CASSLRGSTEAFF
TRBV9,NA,TRBJ1-2,CASSVAAGGDYGYTF
TRBV6-1,NA,TRBJ1-1,CASSEGRHGRTEAFF
TRBV11-2,TRBD2,TRBJ2-3,CASTRSGAPDTQYF
TRBV19,NA,TRBJ2-7,CASSEQGPYEQYF
TRBV3-1/TRBV3-2,NA,TRBJ1-4,CASSQVLGGTEKLFF
TRBV11-3,TRBD2,TRBJ2-7,CASSLSSGSDEQYF
TRBV5-5,NA,TRBJ2-7,CASSLFSYEQYF
TRBV6-5,TRBD1,TRBJ1-2,CASSYSMGQGMAF
TRBV12-3/TRBV12-4,TRBD2,TRBJ2-5,CASRGGEGPQYF
TRBV3-1/TRBV3-2,TRBD1,TRBJ1-1,CASSLRDRGSSTEAFF
TRBV18,NA,TRBJ1-4,CASSPLEGTNEKLFF
TRBV24-1,NA,TRBJ1-4,CATSDSRQANEKLFF
TRBV7-3,NA,TRBJ1-6,CASSLRGASYNSPLHF
TRBV29-1,TRBD2,TRBJ2-7,CSVVAGGTYEQYF
TRBV5-8,NA,TRBJ2-4,CASSVAGSPAKNIQYF
TRBV7-3,NA,TRBJ2-2,CASSLSPGELFF
TRBV27,TRBD1,TRBJ1-5,CASRGTGEQPQHF